What follows are 31 T cell receptor beta chains derived from one specimen sequenced in a study of CD8+ T cells in alopecia areata. RNA was extracted and reverse transcribed into cDNA as the sequencing template. The assay was immunoSEQ multiplex PCR, and TCRdb's table has in-frame clones only and misses some. Here the sample spans about 120,000 clones, approximately 58% being singletons. Input material: CD4+ T cells sorted from blood. These receptors were taken from a human donor in good health.

The V gene is TRBV6-6, the J gene TRBJ2-4; D remains ambiguous. Germline loops: CDR1 MNHNY, CDR2 SVGAGI (reference sequence). V was shortened by 0 bases and J by 9 bases, with 15 bases between the two germline ends. The CDR3 is made up of 15 amino acids. The chain's CDR3 is CASSYSLFSGSIQYF. The CDR3 DNA follows: TGTGCCAGCAGTTACTCTCTGTTCTCAGGTAGCATTCAGTACTTC.

V usage is TRBV15 and J usage is TRBJ2-7, with D uncertain. Trimming pared 0 bases from V and 7 bases from J, leaving 7 bases between. CDR1 and CDR2 from the germline V gene are LNHNV and YYDKDF (reference sequence). There are 12 residues in the CDR3. The CDR3 protein is CATSRDRVEQYF. In nucleotides, the CDR3 is TGTGCCACCAGCAGAGATAGGGTGGAGCAGTACTTC. The complete variable domain, with remaining parts taken from reference TRBV15 and TRBJ2-7, reads DAMVIQNPRYQVTQFGKPVTLSCSQTLNHNVMYWYQQKSSQAPKLLFHYYDKDFNNEADTPDNFQSRRPNTSFCFLDIRSPGLGDTAMYLCATSRDRVEQYFGPGTRLTVT.

The chain links TRBV2 to TRBJ2-7; D is uncertain. Trimming removed 4 bases from V and 3 bases from J, with 13 bases in between. Germline V gene data show CDR1 as SNHLY and CDR2 as FYNNEI. The CDR3 loop spans 14 amino acids. CDR3: CASSVAVRGYEQYF. The CDR3 DNA follows: TGTGCCAGCAGTGTGGCCGTTAGAGGCTACGAGCAGTACTTC.

V is TRBV10-3 and J is TRBJ1-1; TRBD1 matches at 9 bases. The ends lost 3 bases at V and 4 bases at J; junction bases unmatched: 9. The length of the CDR3 is 16 residues. CDR1 is ENHRY, CDR2 SYGVKD, per germline. CDR3 in DNA: TGTGCCATCAGTGAAGGGACAGGGAATCGTGGCACTGAAGCTTTCTTT. This translates into CAISEGTGNRGTEAFF.

The gene calls are TRBV30 and TRBJ1-2; D is undetermined. V was pared by 1 base and J by 9 bases, with 21 bases between. The CDR3 length is 15 residues. Germline V gives CDR1 GTSNPN, CDR2 SVGIG (reference sequence). CDR3 sequence: CAWSAHSGPAASYTF. CDR3 nucleotide sequence: TGTGCCTGGAGTGCTCACAGCGGGCCAGCCGCGAGCTACACCTTC.

This clone was seen just once. The rearrangement joins TRBV6-6 to TRBJ1-2; no clear D. Germline-derived CDR1 and CDR2 are MNHNY and SVGAGI (reference sequence). Trimming took off 2 bases at V and 7 bases at J, with 11 bases between the two ends. CDR3 length equals 13 residues. For the CDR3, the DNA is TGTGCCAGCAGTTACGCCGTCTCGGGTGGCTACACCTTC. It encodes CASSYAVSGGYTF.

Notes on this clone: The same CDR3 arises from other DNA sequences in this sample as well. The chain joins TRBV29-1 to TRBJ1-1; D gene unclear. Per germline, CDR1 SQVTM and CDR2 ANQGSEA. Trimming removed 7 bases at V and 0 bases at J, with 9 bases between. The CDR3 covers 12 residues. The CDR3 sequence: CSGGRMNTEAFF. Written as DNA, the CDR3 is TGCAGCGGCGGACGGATGAACACTGAAGCTTTCTTT.

The table lists this clone with a few counts. This chain links TRBV7-2 with TRBJ2-3; the D gene is possibly TRBD2 (6 bases). This CDR3 region has 15 residues. Trimming pared 1 base from V and 6 bases from J, leaving 14 bases between. In germline, CDR1 is SGHTA, CDR2 FQGNSA. In DNA form, the CDR3 reads TGTGCCAGCAGCTTAGAGGGCGGGAAGACGGATACGCAGTATTTT. Its protein product is CASSLEGGKTDTQYF. Full variable domain (remainder filled in from reference TRBV7-2 and TRBJ2-3): GAGVSQSPSNKVTEKGKDVELRCDPISGHTALYWYRQSLGQGLEFLIYFQGNSAPDKSGLPSDRFSAERTGGSVSTLTIQRTQQEDSAVYLCASSLEGGKTDTQYFGPGTRLTVL.

This clone occurred once. The rearrangement uses TRBV30 and TRBJ2-3; 11 bases align to TRBD2. The CDR3 contains 14 residues. Per the germline V gene, CDR1 is GTSNPN and CDR2 is SVGIG (reference sequence). The V segment lost 3 bases and the J segment 11 bases; nucleotides outside the gene matches: 10. CDR3 sequence: CAWRLAGGPGRQYF. For the CDR3, the DNA is TGTGCCTGGAGGCTAGCGGGGGGCCCAGGGAGGCAGTATTTT.

The chain has TRBV7-8 and TRBJ2-3; D not certain. Deletions cut 5 bases from V and 6 bases from J, with 12 bases between. The germline V gene encodes CDR1 SGHVS and CDR2 FQNEAQ. CDR3 length: 13 amino acids. The CDR3 DNA reads TGTGCCAGCAGCCCAAGTACAACGGATACGCAGTATTTT. It codes for CASSPSTTDTQYF.

CDR3 region: CASPRTGLGGYTF. CDR3 in DNA: TGTGCCAGCCCACGGACAGGGCTGGGGGGCTACACCTTC. The chain couples TRBV6-5 to TRBJ1-2; TRBD1 agrees at 8 bases. The CDR3 covers 13 residues. CDR1 is MNHEY, CDR2 SVGAGI, per germline. With 8 bases clipped from V and 8 bases from J, the junction kept 10 bases outside the gene matches.

The chain employs TRBV4-1 and TRBJ1-2; 7 bases agree with TRBD1. From germline, CDR1 is MGHRA and CDR2 YSYEKL. V lost 5 bases to trimming and J lost 3 bases; unmatched junction nucleotides: 12. The CDR3 has 16 residues. CDR3 protein: CASSSRVQGLYYGYTF. The CDR3 DNA reads as TGCGCCAGCAGCTCACGCGTACAGGGGTTGTACTATGGCTACACCTTC.

This clone showed up just once. The chain recombines TRBV10-1 with TRBJ2-5; the match to TRBD2 covers 9 bases. The germline CDR1 and CDR2 sequences are WNHNN and SYGVQD (reference sequence). This CDR3 contains 13 residues. After removal of 10 bases from V and 4 bases from J, the junction contained 7 bases not matched to a gene. This CDR3 is CAIAGGPVETQYF. DNA of the CDR3: TGCGCCATCGCGGGGGGGCCGGTAGAGACCCAGTACTTC.

V gene TRBV29-1 combines with J gene TRBJ2-1, with D unresolved. The germline CDR1 and CDR2 sequences are SQVTM and ANQGSEA. The CDR3 extends over 14 amino acids. V shed 6 bases and J shed 5 bases, with 17 bases lying between them. In nucleotides, the CDR3 is TGCAGCGTCGTGCAGTTCGGGTGGGACAATGAGCAGTTCTTC. Protein product: CSVVQFGWDNEQFF.

In this sample, this clone turned up a few times. V gene TRBV19 combines with J gene TRBJ1-1, with D unclear. Germline CDR1 LNHDA, CDR2 SQIVND (reference sequence). V was shortened by 4 bases and J by 6 bases, with 12 bases between the two germline ends. CDR3 length equals 13 residues. CDR3 region: CASSKRIGSEAFF. The DNA for the CDR3 is TGTGCCAGTAGTAAAAGGATCGGTTCTGAAGCTTTCTTT.

The J gene is TRBJ2-3, the V gene TRBV18; 11 nucleotides align to TRBD2. Trimming cost V 3 bases and J 5 bases; bases outside gene matches: 10. CDR1 is KGHSH and CDR2 is LQKENI in the germline V gene. The CDR3 runs 17 residues. CDR3 nucleotide sequence: TGTGCCAGCTCACCTAACGCCGGGACTAGCGGTGAAGATACGCAGTATTTT. Translation: CASSPNAGTSGEDTQYF.

The V gene is TRBV10-3, the J gene TRBJ1-2; 7 bases fit TRBD1. The CDR3 length is 12 residues. V was pared by 6 bases and J by 3 bases, with 1 base of the junction left unmatched. Germline values: CDR1 ENHRY, CDR2 SYGVKD. The CDR3 sequence is CAIRGGDYGYTF. Here the CDR3 DNA reads TGTGCCATCAGAGGGGGCGACTATGGCTACACCTTC.

The chain uses TRBV2 and TRBJ2-7, with a possible D match to TRBD1 (5 bases). The CDR3 length is 12 residues. Germline values: CDR1 SNHLY, CDR2 FYNNEI. Trimming pared 4 bases from V and 7 bases from J, leaving 11 bases between. CDR3 region: CASSADSLEQYF. For the CDR3, the DNA is TGTGCCAGCAGTGCCGACAGCTTGGAGCAGTACTTC.

The chain carries TRBV7-2 and TRBJ1-6; maybe TRBD1 (5 bases). The CDR3 sequence is 16 residues long. CDR1 is SGHTA and CDR2 is FQGNSA in the germline V gene. The V and J ends lost 1 base and 8 bases respectively, with 15 bases between them. The CDR3 is CASSLVLGTGHSPLHF. In DNA, the CDR3 is TGTGCCAGCAGCTTAGTGTTAGGGACGGGGCATTCACCCCTCCACTTT.

This chain uses TRBV19 with TRBJ1-5; D gene unclear. V was pared by 5 bases and J by 5 bases, with 10 bases between. The germline V gene has CDR1 LNHDA and CDR2 SQIVND (reference sequence). CDR3 size: 13 residues. CDR3 bases: TGTGCCAGTAGTCCCCGCGGAGATCAGCCCCAGCATTTT. Translation: CASSPRGDQPQHF. Combining the CDR3 with reference TRBV19 and TRBJ1-5 gives the whole variable domain DGGITQSPKYLFRKEGQNVTLSCEQNLNHDAMYWYRQDPGQGLRLIYYSQIVNDFQKGDIAEGYSVSREKKESFPLTVTSAQKNPTAFYLCASSPRGDQPQHFGDGTRLSIL.

The chain couples TRBV28 to TRBJ2-7, with TRBD2 matching over 11 bases. This CDR3 has 15 residues. Germline CDR1 reads MDHEN; CDR2 reads SYDVKM. Trimming took 8 bases from V and 9 from J; bases not matched to a gene: 15. The CDR3 is CASVSPSGGTPGQYF. CDR3 coding DNA: TGTGCCAGCGTCTCTCCTAGCGGGGGGACCCCCGGGCAGTACTTC.

This clone was seen a few times. The V and J genes are TRBV21-1 and TRBJ1-5. TRBV21-1 is a listed pseudogene. The CDR3 extends over 14 amino acids. In DNA form, the CDR3 reads TGTGCCAGCAGCAACCGGGGCCTCAATCAGCCCCAGCATTTT. It is translated as CASSNRGLNQPQHF.

CDR3: CASSVGLGNQPQHF. Here the CDR3 DNA reads TGTGCCAGCAGCGTAGGGCTGGGAAATCAGCCCCAGCATTTT. J is TRBJ1-5 and V is TRBV9; D gene uncertain. Trimming took 0 bases from V and 4 from J, leaving 8 bases between them. The CDR3 extends over 14 amino acids. Germline V lookup: CDR1 SGDLS, CDR2 YYNGEE.

In regard to this clone: Other DNA sequences in the sample encode the same CDR3. The V gene is TRBV7-9, the J gene TRBJ1-5, with 7 bases that match TRBD1. Germline V CDR1 and CDR2: SEHNR, FQNEAQ (reference sequence). J was trimmed by 3 bases and V by 5 bases; bases with no gene match: 7. The CDR3 loop spans 15 amino acids. In nucleotides, the CDR3 is TGTGCCAGCAGCCTAGGGGACAGCTCCAATCAGCCCCAGCATTTT. Its protein product is CASSLGDSSNQPQHF. Using reference TRBV7-9 and TRBJ1-5 for the parts outside the CDR3, the full variable domain is DTGVSQNPRHKITKRGQNVTFRCDPISEHNRLYWYRQTLGQGPEFLTYFQNEAQLEKSRLLSDRFSAERPKGSFSTLEIQRTEQGDSAMYLCASSLGDSSNQPQHFGDGTRLSIL.

This clone was recorded once. The rearrangement joins TRBV6-5 to TRBJ2-7; TRBD1 agrees at 8 bases. The J segment lost 0 bases and the V segment lost 5 bases, leaving 0 bases of the junction unmatched. CDR1 is MNHEY and CDR2 is SVGAGI in the germline V gene. The CDR3 spans 13 residues. The CDR3 region is CASSGQGSYEQYF. The CDR3 DNA follows: TGTGCCAGCAGTGGACAGGGCTCCTACGAGCAGTACTTC.

V is TRBV9 and J is TRBJ2-5, with unresolved D. CDR3 size: 13 residues. V shed 2 bases and J shed 1 base, with 6 bases lying between them. CDR1 SGDLS and CDR2 YYNGEE come from the germline V gene. In DNA, the CDR3 is TGTGCCAGCAGCGTCGCCCTCCAAGAGACCCAGTACTTC. Protein: CASSVALQETQYF.

The chain combines TRBV10-3 with TRBJ1-2; a weak D match, TRBD1 (6 bases). This CDR3 has 14 residues. Germline assignment: CDR1 ENHRY and CDR2 SYGVKD. Trimming removed 0 bases from V and 2 bases from J, with 7 bases in between. The CDR3 DNA reads as TGTGCCATCAGTGAGTCTGACAGGAACTATGGCTACACCTTC. Translation: CAISESDRNYGYTF.

This clone was counted only a few times. The chain has TRBV19 and TRBJ2-2; the D is unclear. The V gene lost 3 bases and the J gene lost 6 bases, with 8 bases spanning the gap. This CDR3 has 13 amino acids. Per germline, CDR1 LNHDA and CDR2 SQIVND (reference sequence). CDR3 DNA sequence: TGTGCCAGTAGTATTGGTTTTTCCGGGGAGCTGTTTTTT. This codes for CASSIGFSGELFF. The full variable domain, rest sourced from reference TRBV19 and TRBJ2-2, is DGGITQSPKYLFRKEGQNVTLSCEQNLNHDAMYWYRQDPGQGLRLIYYSQIVNDFQKGDIAEGYSVSREKKESFPLTVTSAQKNPTAFYLCASSIGFSGELFFGEGSRLTVL.

This chain links TRBV4-1 with TRBJ2-7, with 8 positions matching TRBD1. The trim removed 5 bases at V and 3 bases at J, leaving 3 bases unmatched. CDR3 length equals 13 residues. CDR1 MGHRA and CDR2 YSYEKL come from the germline V gene. The CDR3 DNA sequence: TGCGCCAGCAGCTCGGACAGGGACTACGAGCAGTACTTC. It codes for CASSSDRDYEQYF.

Comment on this clone: This sequence may be a read error, since a much larger clone differs from it by one base. This chain connects TRBV19 to TRBJ2-2, with D perhaps TRBD1 (5 bases). Per the germline V gene, CDR1 is LNHDA and CDR2 is SQIVND (reference sequence). The CDR3 contains 13 residues. The CDR3 DNA reads TGTGCCACTAGTGCAGGGTACACCGGGGAGCTGTTTTTT. Encoded protein: CATSAGYTGELFF.

The rearrangement links TRBV7-9 to TRBJ2-1; 12 bases match TRBD1. The trim removed 1 base at V and 8 bases at J, leaving 3 bases unmatched. Germline CDR1 reads SEHNR; CDR2 reads FQNEAQ (reference sequence). CDR3 length: 15 residues. CDR3 amino acids: CASSLEGQGAYEQFF. CDR3 DNA: TGTGCCAGCAGCTTAGAGGGACAGGGGGCGTATGAGCAGTTCTTC.